This T cell receptor (beta chain) comes out of a study of T cell responses to AZD1222 COVID-19 vaccine. This clone was counted between two and nine times. The antigen remains undetermined. Broader study findings: Every sample of the repertoires postdated the peak T cell response. The breadth and depth of Spike-specific TCRs increased once two AZD1222 doses had been given. The sample set comprised mostly white British donors with more females, and clonal diversity was possibly underestimated. At baseline, seropositivity was found in only a handful of AZD1222 recipients.

The method was immunoSEQ multiplex PCR; TCRdb's version includes in-frame clones alone and lacks a portion of them. The profile shows approximately 67,000 clones, roughly 88% of them singletons. The CDR3 runs to 11 residues. Germline assignment: CDR1 MDHEN and CDR2 SYDVKM. Trimming cost V 7 bases and J 9 bases, with 10 bases left between them. The J gene is TRBJ2-1, the V gene TRBV28; D unresolved. The sequenced sample was peripheral blood, obtained on day 0 of AZD1222 vaccination. The receptor's source is an adult in good health. CDR3 sequence: CASTDVGEQFF. CDR3 sequence (DNA): TGTGCCAGCACCGACGTAGGTGAGCAGTTCTTC.